This T cell receptor (beta chain) was recorded in a study of graft-versus-host responses after intestinal transplantation. Study-wide background: The whole recipient group had anti-thymocyte globulin induction followed by tacrolimus and steroids for around 3 years. Study conclusions and caveats: Across patients carrying graft-donor T cell macrochimerism, allografts held high graft-versus-host to host-versus-graft clonal ratios. GvH clone levels peaked in circulation, and this peak was associated with early post-transplant HvG declines. Recipient marrow held GvH clones, some first seen in ileum or blood.

The table came from immunoSEQ multiplex PCR; TCRdb's copy has only in-frame clones and leaves some out. The data hold around 36,000 clones, with 90% to 95% observed a single time. On this clone itself: The antigen remains undetermined.

Germline V gene sequence: CDR1 SGHDT, CDR2 YYEEEE. The V and J ends lost 3 bases and 0 bases, in that order; junction bases with no gene match: 10. This CDR3 contains 19 residues. The chain uses TRBV5-6 and TRBJ2-1; 12 bases line up with TRBD1. Source: unstimulated CD8+ T cells sorted from spleen or lymph node cells, taken before transplant. The clonotype was recovered from a human donor who was the organ donor for an intestinal transplant. The DNA for the CDR3 is TGTGCCAGCAGCTCTCCCGGGACAGGGGGCTCGGGCTCCTACAATGAGCAGTTCTTC. Its translation: CASSSPGTGGSGSYNEQFF.